Below, 9 T cell receptor beta chains from the same sample are listed, as sequenced in a study of Ad26.COV2.S vaccination and SARS-CoV-2 variants. Sequencing used immunoSEQ multiplex PCR; TCRdb keeps in-frame clones, though not all of them. The sample carries around 380,000 clones, around nine tenths recorded once. Regarding treatment: around 19 received Ad26.COV2.S at low or high dose, single or two shots; about five received placebo; per-sample allocation not given. Sampling happened 63 days after the first vaccine or placebo injection. The sequenced sample was peripheral blood, obtained in a trial of Ad26.COV2.S vaccine versus placebo. All receptors derive from a person aged 18 to 65 who received the Ad26.COV2.S COVID-19 vaccine or a placebo.

This clone appeared a single time. The chain joins TRBV5-1 to TRBJ2-7; TRBD1 aligns across 7 bases. J gave up 4 bases and V 4 bases, and 14 bases lay outside the gene matches. Germline V gives CDR1 SGHRS, CDR2 YFSETQ. The CDR3 is 16 amino acids. The CDR3 DNA reads as TGCGCCAGCAGCCGGCCCGTCGAGGGGGCGAGGTACGAGCAGTACTTC. Translated, it gives CASSRPVEGARYEQYF. Filled out from reference TRBV5-1 and TRBJ2-7, the complete variable domain reads KAGVTQTPRYLIKTRGQQVTLSCSPISGHRSVSWYQQTPGQGLQFLFEYFSETQRNKGNFPGRFSGRQFSNSRSEMNVSTLELGDSALYLCASSRPVEGARYEQYFGPGTRLTVT.

The V gene is TRBV21-1, the J gene TRBJ2-3; TRBD2 reflects the table's D call only, with no check against the DNA. TRBV21-1 is a recognized pseudogene. The CDR3 totals 17 residues. The CDR3 DNA follows: TGTGCCAGCAGTTCTAGCTCCGTGACGTCTAGCACAGATACGCAGTATTTT. It encodes CASSSSSVTSSTDTQYF.

The V gene is TRBV6-1, the J gene TRBJ2-3; perhaps TRBD1 as D (6 bases). Trimming pared 1 base from V and 0 bases from J, leaving 8 bases between. This CDR3 region has 15 residues. CDR1 MNHNS and CDR2 SASEGT come from the germline V gene. The CDR3 protein is CASSEDRESTDTQYF. CDR3 DNA: TGTGCCAGCAGTGAAGACAGGGAAAGCACAGATACGCAGTATTTT.

For this clone: In the same sample, other DNA sequences code for this CDR3. The V call is TRBV7-2, the J call TRBJ1-1; D remains ambiguous. The V end was cut by 5 bases, the J end by 0 bases, with 7 bases between. Germline V gives CDR1 SGHTA, CDR2 FQGNSA. CDR3 size: 13 residues. CDR3 amino acids: CASSLRMNTEAFF. CDR3 sequence (DNA): TGTGCCAGCAGCCTCAGAATGAACACTGAAGCTTTCTTT.

The chain recombines TRBV7-9 with TRBJ2-3; D is undetermined. Trimming cost V 6 bases and J 2 bases, with 6 bases left between them. CDR1 and CDR2 (germline): SEHNR, FQNEAQ (reference sequence). This CDR3 region has 12 residues. CDR3 loop: CASSGFTDTQYF. CDR3 coding DNA: TGTGCCAGCAGTGGTTTCACAGATACGCAGTATTTT.

This chain uses TRBV6-5 with TRBJ2-2, with TRBD1 matching over 8 bases. The CDR3 loop spans 14 amino acids. CDR1 and CDR2 (germline): MNHEY, SVGAGI. V dropped 7 bases and J dropped 7; count of bases not matched to a gene: 8. The CDR3 protein is CASIAGGSIGELFF. The CDR3 DNA reads as TGTGCCAGCATTGCAGGGGGCAGCATCGGGGAGCTGTTTTTT.

The chain couples TRBV3-1 (or the pseudogene TRBV3-2) to TRBJ1-1; D is perhaps TRBD1 (6 bases). Germline assignment: CDR1 LGHDT and CDR2 YNNKEL (reference sequence). The CDR3 consists of 14 residues. Trimming pared 4 bases from V and 3 bases from J, leaving 12 bases between. The CDR3 is CASSLGGEDTEAFF. The CDR3, as DNA: TGTGCCAGCAGCCTGGGGGGCGAGGACACTGAAGCTTTCTTT.

This chain links TRBV5-1 with TRBJ2-1; D call uncertain. The CDR3 sequence is 14 residues long. The germline V gene encodes CDR1 SGHRS and CDR2 YFSETQ. V lost 2 bases and J 5 bases, leaving 11 bases between the germline ends. The CDR3 region has the DNA TGCGCCAGCAGCTTACGGCTCGCTAACAATGAGCAGTTCTTC. It codes for CASSLRLANNEQFF.

The rearrangement joins TRBV18 to TRBJ1-4; unclear D gene. Between the trimmed V and J ends, which lost 2 bases and 0 bases, there was a span of 13 bases. Germline-derived CDR1 and CDR2 are KGHSH and LQKENI. This CDR3 has 17 amino acids. This CDR3 is CASSPDPPVATNEKLFF. The CDR3 bases are TGTGCCAGCTCACCAGATCCACCCGTTGCAACTAATGAAAAACTGTTTTTT. Full variable domain (remainder filled in from reference TRBV18 and TRBJ1-4): NAGVMQNPRHLVRRRGQEARLRCSPMKGHSHVYWYRQLPEEGLKFMVYLQKENIIDESGMPKERFSAEFPKEGPSILRIQQVVRGDSAAYFCASSPDPPVATNEKLFFGSGTQLSVL.